These 13 T cell receptor beta chains were all obtained from the same sample, sequenced in a study of vaccination effects on CD4 cells after COVID-19. ViraFEST used viral peptide pools to expand antigen-specific CD4+ T cells before sequencing. When more than 9 days of culture had elapsed, CD4+ T cells were isolated. Each participant received a vaccine that was either BNT162b2 or mRNA-1273, given as two doses. Their antigen targets remain unknown. Profiling relied on immunoSEQ multiplex PCR, and the TCRdb table lists in-frame clones only, not all of them. This sample has roughly 15,000 clones; 70% occur once, and the top ten carry about 8.2%. The specimen comprised CD4+ T cells from PBMCs cultured with SARS-CoV-2 spike peptides, sampled after COVID-19 vaccination. The source of these receptors is a human donor who received a COVID-19 vaccine.

The table lists this clone with a count of one. The V gene is TRBV28, the J gene TRBJ2-7; 12 bases match TRBD1. Germline CDR1 and CDR2: MDHEN and SYDVKM. CDR3 length: 16 residues. V shed 2 bases and J 6 bases; nucleotides not matched to a gene: 8. The CDR3 DNA sequence: TGTGCCAGCAGTTTAGGGGGGGGACAGGGGGCGCGCGAGCAGTACTTC. This encodes CASSLGGGQGAREQYF.

The chain has TRBV19 and TRBJ1-5; possible D gene TRBD1, 5 bases. The germline V and J ends were trimmed by 0 bases and 3 bases, with 9 bases remaining between them. Germline CDR1 and CDR2: LNHDA and SQIVND (reference sequence). This CDR3 spans 15 amino acids. CDR3 sequence reads: CASSIDGGFNQPQHF. The CDR3, as DNA: TGTGCCAGTAGTATAGATGGGGGGTTCAATCAGCCCCAGCATTTT.

This clone was found a few times. V and J are TRBV20-1 and TRBJ1-1, with D hard to call. V was shortened by 6 bases and J by 7 bases, with 9 bases between the two germline ends. Germline V gene sequence: CDR1 DFQATT, CDR2 SNEGSKA (reference sequence). The CDR3 is 10 amino acids. CDR3 amino acids: CSADEGEAFF. Written as DNA, the CDR3 is TGCAGTGCCGATGAGGGTGAAGCTTTCTTT.

This chain connects TRBV11-2 to TRBJ2-1; 10 nucleotides align to TRBD2. Per germline, CDR1 SGHAT and CDR2 FQNNGV. This CDR3 is built from 15 residues. V shed 2 bases, J shed 8 bases, and the junction held 6 bases outside the gene matches. This chain's CDR3 is CASSLSGLAIDEQFF. For the CDR3, the DNA is TGTGCCAGCAGCTTATCGGGACTAGCGATAGATGAGCAGTTCTTC.

This chain links TRBV6-1 with TRBJ1-1, with a possible D match to TRBD1 (6 bases). The V gene's germline CDR1 is MNHNS and CDR2 SASEGT. Trimming took off 2 bases at V and 4 bases at J, with 11 bases between the two ends. This CDR3 is built from 14 residues. Here the CDR3 DNA reads TGTGCCAGCAGTGAAAAAGGGGGGAGCACTGAAGCTTTCTTT. As protein: CASSEKGGSTEAFF.

The chain has TRBV11-2 and TRBJ2-7; 7 nucleotides line up with TRBD2. There are 14 residues in the CDR3. The germline CDR1 and CDR2 sequences are SGHAT and FQNNGV. The J segment lost 4 bases and the V segment lost 4 bases, leaving 7 bases of the junction unmatched. CDR3 DNA: TGTGCCAGCAGCTCAGAAGCGGGGTTTTACGAGCAGTACTTC. This gives the protein CASSSEAGFYEQYF.

This clone was seen a handful of times. The chain recombines TRBV30 with TRBJ1-2; no clear D gene. V lost 2 bases and J 7 bases, leaving 11 bases between the germline ends. Germline assignment: CDR1 GTSNPN and CDR2 SVGIG (reference sequence). The CDR3 runs to 12 residues. The CDR3 nucleotides read TGTGCCTGGAGTACAGCAGGAGGTGGCTACACCTTC. It specifies CAWSTAGGGYTF.

The chain is built from TRBV9 and TRBJ2-7; 9 bases agree with TRBD2. The V gene end was trimmed by 3 bases and the J gene end by 5 bases; junction bases not matched to a gene: 9. This CDR3 spans 15 amino acids. Germline CDR1 and CDR2: SGDLS and YYNGEE. CDR3 sequence: CASSARGGREDEQYF. CDR3 in DNA: TGTGCCAGCAGCGCCCGGGGCGGGAGGGAAGACGAGCAGTACTTC.

In its sample, this clone was seen a few times. The J gene is TRBJ2-7, the V gene TRBV9; D is perhaps TRBD1 or TRBD2 (6 bases each). V gave up 1 base and J gave up 5 bases, with 10 bases separating them. Germline V gives CDR1 SGDLS, CDR2 YYNGEE. The CDR3 runs to 13 residues. The CDR3 here is CASSVRGRDEQYF. Written as DNA, the CDR3 is TGTGCCAGCAGCGTACGGGGGCGCGACGAGCAGTACTTC.

This sequence joins TRBV28 and TRBJ2-3, with D maybe TRBD2 (6 bases). Trimming took 6 bases from V and 3 from J, leaving 28 bases between them. The CDR3 sequence is 19 residues long. Germline V gene data show CDR1 as MDHEN and CDR2 as SYDVKM. The CDR3 DNA is TGTGCCAGCAGCCCACCGGGCAGGGCGAGGGCTGGGAGGACAGATACGCAGTATTTT. Its protein product is CASSPPGRARAGRTDTQYF.

This clone was detected once. The gene calls are TRBV6-5 and TRBJ2-7; D gene uncertain. This CDR3 is 11 amino acids long. Germline V gene sequence: CDR1 MNHEY, CDR2 SVGAGI. V dropped 5 bases and J dropped 1 base, with 3 bases sitting between them. The DNA of the CDR3 is TGTGCCAGCAGTCAGTCCTACGAGCAGTACTTC. Translating gives CASSQSYEQYF.

V is TRBV29-1 and J is TRBJ1-4; TRBD1 might be the D (6 bases). This CDR3 has 13 residues. V dropped 7 bases and J dropped 8 bases, with 17 bases sitting between them. The germline CDR1 and CDR2 sequences are SQVTM and ANQGSEA. In DNA form, the CDR3 reads TGCAGCGGGCAAACGCAGGGGAGAGAAAAACTGTTTTTT. Translating gives CSGQTQGREKLFF.

This chain links TRBV6-5 with TRBJ1-1; weak D call: TRBD1 (5 bases). Germline CDR1 and CDR2: MNHEY and SVGAGI. This CDR3 has 14 residues. Trimming removed 6 bases from V and 0 bases from J, with 11 bases in between. As DNA, the CDR3 is TGTGCCAGCAGCTGGGGGTCGGTGAACACTGAAGCTTTCTTT. Its protein product is CASSWGSVNTEAFF.